Listed below are T cell receptor beta chains from one sample, sequenced in a study of blood T cell repertoires in COVID-19. Libraries were prepared by immunoSEQ multiplex PCR; TCRdb keeps only in-frame clonotypes and omits some of them. The sample records some 160,000 clones, 70% to 90% being singletons. Sequenced sample: peripheral blood. The source of these receptors is a woman at least 80 years old with COVID-19, enrolled during active disease. The CDR3 runs from the conserved cysteine through the conserved F or W. D genes are given only for firm matches. Not every row has a clone size; where given, it reads once, few, many or a size class.

v_call: TRBV18; clone_size: -; j_call: TRBJ2-5; d_call: -; cdr3_aa: CASSPQGGETQYF; cdr3_nt: TGTGCCAGCTCACCACAGGGCGGGGAGACCCAGTACTTC
v_call: TRBV25-1; clone_size: -; j_call: TRBJ2-3; d_call: -; cdr3_aa: CASSEYSDTQYF; cdr3_nt: TGTGCCAGCAGTGAATACTCAGATACGCAGTATTTT
v_call: TRBV6-5; clone_size: -; j_call: TRBJ2-3; d_call: TRBD2; cdr3_aa: CASRRPGGNTDTQYF; cdr3_nt: TGTGCCAGCAGGCGACCGGGGGGGAACACAGATACGCAGTATTTT
v_call: TRBV7-8; clone_size: -; j_call: TRBJ1-5; d_call: TRBD1; cdr3_aa: CASSPNTRTGSNQPQHF; cdr3_nt: TGTGCCAGCAGCCCCAACACTCGGACAGGTAGCAATCAGCCCCAGCATTTT
v_call: TRBV6-5; clone_size: -; j_call: TRBJ1-1; d_call: TRBD1; cdr3_aa: CASRPGTALNTEAFF; cdr3_nt: TGTGCCAGCAGGCCCGGGACAGCGCTTAACACTGAAGCTTTCTTT
v_call: TRBV25-1; clone_size: -; j_call: TRBJ2-2; d_call: -; cdr3_aa: CASSDPRRSTGELFF; cdr3_nt: TGTGCCAGCAGTGATCCTCGGAGATCCACCGGGGAGCTGTTTTTT
v_call: TRBV7-2; clone_size: -; j_call: TRBJ1-5; d_call: -; cdr3_aa: CASSLVYNQPQHF; cdr3_nt: TGTGCCAGCAGCTTAGTTTACAATCAGCCCCAGCATTTT
v_call: TRBV7-8; clone_size: -; j_call: TRBJ1-3; d_call: -; cdr3_aa: CASSLQEAYSGNTIYF; cdr3_nt: TGTGCCAGCAGCTTACAAGAAGCTTACTCTGGAAACACCATATATTTT
v_call: TRBV6-6; clone_size: -; j_call: TRBJ2-2; d_call: TRBD1; cdr3_aa: CASGTGDATGELFF; cdr3_nt: TGTGCCAGCGGGACAGGGGACGCCACCGGGGAGCTGTTTTTT
v_call: TRBV9; clone_size: few; j_call: TRBJ1-2; d_call: TRBD1; cdr3_aa: CASSAGTDLAGYTF; cdr3_nt: TGTGCCAGCAGCGCCGGGACAGACTTAGCAGGCTACACCTTC
v_call: TRBV7-2; clone_size: -; j_call: TRBJ1-1; d_call: -; cdr3_aa: CASSLDREAFF; cdr3_nt: TGTGCCAGCAGCTTAGATAGAGAAGCTTTCTTT
v_call: TRBV10-3; clone_size: -; j_call: TRBJ2-7; d_call: -; cdr3_aa: CAISDRNYEQYF; cdr3_nt: TGTGCCATCAGTGACAGAAACTACGAGCAGTACTTC
v_call: TRBV27; clone_size: -; j_call: TRBJ2-5; d_call: TRBD2; cdr3_aa: CASSLRGGQIAYQETQYF; cdr3_nt: TGTGCCAGCAGTTTACGGGGGGGGCAGATCGCTTACCAAGAGACCCAGTACTTC
v_call: TRBV6-5; clone_size: -; j_call: TRBJ2-5; d_call: -; cdr3_aa: CASRPGHPRRETQYF; cdr3_nt: TGTGCCAGCAGACCCGGACACCCAAGGAGAGAGACCCAGTACTTC
v_call: TRBV7-6; clone_size: -; j_call: TRBJ2-6; d_call: TRBD1; cdr3_aa: CASSLGTGDSGANVLTF; cdr3_nt: TGTGCCAGCAGCTTGGGGACAGGGGACTCTGGGGCCAACGTCCTGACTTTC
v_call: TRBV11-3; clone_size: -; j_call: TRBJ1-3; d_call: TRBD1; cdr3_aa: CASSANRGTGNTIYF; cdr3_nt: TGTGCCAGCAGCGCCAACAGGGGGACTGGAAACACCATATATTTT
v_call: TRBV28; clone_size: -; j_call: TRBJ1-1; d_call: -; cdr3_aa: CASSTPGQNTEAFF; cdr3_nt: TGTGCCAGCAGCACCCCGGGACAGAACACTGAAGCTTTCTTT
v_call: TRBV4-3; clone_size: -; j_call: TRBJ1-6; d_call: -; cdr3_aa: CASSQDPPGVAPLHF; cdr3_nt: TGCGCCAGCAGCCAAGATCCCCCGGGGGTGGCACCCCTCCACTTT
v_call: TRBV4-1; clone_size: -; j_call: TRBJ2-1; d_call: TRBD2; cdr3_aa: CASSQGSGRLDEQFF; cdr3_nt: TGCGCCAGCAGCCAAGGTAGCGGGAGGTTGGATGAGCAGTTCTTC
v_call: TRBV4-3; clone_size: -; j_call: TRBJ2-7; d_call: TRBD2; cdr3_aa: CASSQGASGTPYEQYF; cdr3_nt: TGCGCCAGCAGCCAAGGGGCTAGCGGAACACCCTACGAGCAGTACTTC
v_call: TRBV24-1; clone_size: -; j_call: TRBJ2-3; d_call: -; cdr3_aa: CAASLGTDTQYF; cdr3_nt: TGTGCCGCTAGTCTTGGGACAGATACGCAGTATTTT
v_call: TRBV19; clone_size: -; j_call: TRBJ2-1; d_call: TRBD1; cdr3_aa: CASSVRDSSYNEQFF; cdr3_nt: TGTGCCAGTAGTGTGAGGGACAGCTCCTACAATGAGCAGTTCTTC
v_call: TRBV18; clone_size: -; j_call: TRBJ1-1; d_call: TRBD1; cdr3_aa: CASSPLQGTNTEAFF; cdr3_nt: TGTGCCAGCTCACCACTACAGGGGACGAACACTGAAGCTTTCTTT
v_call: TRBV2; clone_size: -; j_call: TRBJ1-1; d_call: TRBD1; cdr3_aa: CASRGQPTKGAEAFF; cdr3_nt: TGTGCCAGCAGGGGACAGCCCACAAAGGGTGCTGAAGCTTTCTTT
v_call: TRBV6-5; clone_size: -; j_call: TRBJ2-7; d_call: -; cdr3_aa: CASTPGALSSYEQYF; cdr3_nt: TGTGCCAGCACCCCAGGGGCCCTGAGCTCCTACGAGCAGTACTTC
v_call: TRBV19; clone_size: -; j_call: TRBJ1-2; d_call: TRBD1; cdr3_aa: CASSSRRTGGYGYTF; cdr3_nt: TGTGCCAGTAGCAGCCGGAGGACAGGGGGATATGGCTACACCTTC